These T cell receptor beta chains were read from a single sample in a study of spatial heterogeneity in lung cancer. MiXCR was run by TCRdb on the 5' RACE reads, yielding one entry per CDR3 protein. The sample lists about 94,000 distinct CDR3 sequences; approximately 19% were seen once. Here the sequenced sample was PBMCs, taken at follow-up. The receptors derive from a male donor with early-stage non-small cell lung cancer. The CDR3 runs from the conserved cysteine through the conserved F or W. A D gene is named only where the DNA matches it firmly. A row's size may be missing; if present it is once, few, many or a size class.

abundance,j_gene,v_gene,d_gene,len,CDR3nt,CDR3aa
many,TRBJ2-1,TRBV5-6,.,17,TGTGCCAGCAGCAAATATAGCATCGCGGGCAACCGCAATGAGCAGTTCTTC,CASSKYSIAGNRNEQFF
few,TRBJ2-7,TRBV20-1,TRBD2,15,TGCAGTGCTAAGAGCGGGACCGACCCAGGGAACGAGCAGTACTTC,CSAKSGTDPGNEQYF
few,TRBJ2-1,TRBV30,.,14,TGTGCCTGGAGTCTCGGGACGGAGTACAATGAGCAGTTCTTC,CAWSLGTEYNEQFF
few,TRBJ2-5,TRBV5-1,.,13,TGCGCCAGCAGCTTGGGTGAGGAAGAGACCCAGTACTTC,CASSLGEEETQYF
many,TRBJ2-7,TRBV6-5,TRBD1,14,TGTGCCAGCAGTAAGGACAGGCGGGCCTACGAGCAGTACTTC,CASSKDRRAYEQYF
.,TRBJ1-6,TRBV20-1,TRBD1,14,TGCAGTGCTGCGACAGGGAGGGATAATTCACCCCTCCACTTT,CSAATGRDNSPLHF
once,TRBJ1-2,TRBV5-1,.,15,TGCGCCAGCAGCCCCGAGGCCGACAGCTACTATGGCTACACCTTC,CASSPEADSYYGYTF
.,TRBJ1-2,TRBV5-6,TRBD1,14,TGTGCCAGCAGCTTGTGGCAGGGGGCAAGAGGCTACACCTTC,CASSLWQGARGYTF
few,TRBJ1-1,TRBV5-1,TRBD1,16,TGCGCCAGCAGCTGGAAGGGGGCGCCGGGTGGCACTGAAGCTTTCTTT,CASSWKGAPGGTEAFF
few,TRBJ2-3,TRBV5-1,.,12,TGCGCCAGCAGCTACGTGGGGGATACGCAGTATTTT,CASSYVGDTQYF
.,TRBJ1-1,TRBV29-1,.,13,TGCAGCGCCATGGGACACCGGAACACTGAAGCTTTCTTT,CSAMGHRNTEAFF
few,TRBJ2-1,TRBV7-9,.,14,TGTGCCAGCAGCTTAGGGGCACCCTACAATGAGCAGTTCTTC,CASSLGAPYNEQFF
many,TRBJ1-5,TRBV4-3,.,16,TGCGCCAGCAGCCCGAGCTTAGAGACAACTCATCAGCCCCAGCATTTT,CASSPSLETTHQPQHF
.,TRBJ1-4,TRBV5-6,TRBD1,16,TGTGCCAGCAGCTCGACTCCGGGACAGGGGAGGGAAAAACTGTTTTTT,CASSSTPGQGREKLFF
few,TRBJ1-5,TRBV2,.,12,TGTGCCAGCAACCTTCATCAGCAGCCCCAGCATTTT,CASNLHQQPQHF
few,TRBJ2-7,TRBV6-1,TRBD1,13,TGTGCCAGCAGCTACTGGGACAGCTACGAGCAGTACTTC,CASSYWDSYEQYF
few,TRBJ2-4,TRBV4-1,.,18,TGCGCCAGCAGCCAAGGGAAGGCAGGGGGACTAGCCAAAAACATTCAGTACTTC,CASSQGKAGGLAKNIQYF
.,TRBJ2-1,TRBV24-1,TRBD2,14,TGTGCCGCCTCTGCGGGGGGCTCCTACAATGAGCAGTTCTTC,CAASAGGSYNEQFF
few,TRBJ2-3,TRBV5-1,.,13,TGCGCCAGCAATGACAGAAACACAGATACGCAGTATTTT,CASNDRNTDTQYF
.,TRBJ2-1,TRBV6-5,TRBD2,16,TGTGCCAGCAGATCCCCGGGACTAGCGAACCACAATGAGCAGTTCTTC,CASRSPGLANHNEQFF
few,TRBJ2-7,TRBV5-4,TRBD2,15,TGTGCCAGCAGCTTGGAGGGACTAGCTGGGAGCGAGCAGTACTTC,CASSLEGLAGSEQYF
.,TRBJ1-5,TRBV20-1,TRBD1,14,TGCAGTGCTAGATCGGACAGGGTTAATCAGCCCCAGCATTTT,CSARSDRVNQPQHF